This TCR beta chain was recorded in a study of shared clonotypes between healthy human individuals. Background on the study: CD4 naive and memory got three plates each, CD8 naive two, CD8 memory one. Study observations and caveats: Relative to their counterparts shared across all four donors, non-shared clonotypes exhibited diminished generation probabilities. Measured sharing among donors was expected to vary with sequencing depth.

Here immunoSEQ multiplex PCR was the method, and the copy in TCRdb shows in-frame clones only, minus some. Here the sample spans just over 2,000,000 clones, 85% to 95% being singletons. Trimming took off 5 bases at V and 1 base at J, with 11 bases between the two ends. This CDR3 has 14 residues. Per the germline V gene, CDR1 is MNHEY and CDR2 is SMNVEV (reference sequence). From CD4+ cells came CD45RA+ naive and CD45RA-negative memory subsets. On this clone: Antigen specificity is unknown.

The chain recombines TRBV27 with TRBJ2-5, with D unclear. Sequencing used naive CD4+ T cells sorted from blood. Described subset: CD45RA+ positively selected. This receptor was obtained from a young man in good health. The DNA of the CDR3 is TGTGCCAGCAGTCCTTCTTGGGCCCAAGAGACCCAGTACTTC. It codes for CASSPSWAQETQYF.